What follows are 3 T cell receptor beta chains derived from one specimen sequenced in a study of glioma-infiltrating T cells. The iRepertoire nested amplicon-rescue multiplex PCR amplified TCR alpha and beta CDR3s from RNA. TCRdb re-called the multiplex PCR reads through MiXCR, storing one row per CDR3 protein. Here the sample spans 300,000 to 450,000 distinct CDR3 sequences, 35% to 45% being singletons. The specimen was glioma tissue, nonneoplastic brain tissue, or PBMCs (not recorded which). The source is a human donor with low-grade glioma or glioblastoma, undergoing nonglioma brain surgery, or in good health (not recorded which).

This clonotype was counted only a few times. The chain carries TRBV6-5 and TRBJ2-5, with D perhaps matching TRBD1 (6 bases). CDR3 size: 15 residues. V lost 6 bases and J 2 bases, leaving 16 bases between the germline ends. Germline V gene lookup returns CDR1 MNHEY and CDR2 SVGAGI. DNA of the CDR3: TGTGCCAGCAGACGCACCGGGACACAGCAAGAGACCCAGTACTTC. Translating gives CASRRTGTQQETQYF.

With regard to this clonotype: A much larger clone is a single base away; this may be a read error. The genes are TRBV6-1 and TRBJ2-1, with 8 bases matching TRBD2. In germline, CDR1 is MNHNS, CDR2 SASEGT. The CDR3 covers 15 residues. The CDR3 protein is CAACPLAARENEQFF. The CDR3 DNA reads as TGTGCAGCATGCCCACTAGCGGCGCGGGAGAATGAGCAGTTCTTC.

This clonotype occurred a few times. The rearrangement joins TRBV3-1 to TRBJ2-2; 9 nucleotides align to TRBD1. This CDR3 contains 17 residues. V trimming: 0 bases; J trimming: 7 bases; junction bases outside the gene matches: 9. Germline lookup yields CDR1 LGHDT and CDR2 YNNKEL (reference sequence). CDR3: CASSQDGRDRVFGELFF. The CDR3 nucleotides read TGTGCCAGCAGCCAAGATGGCCGGGACAGGGTTTTCGGGGAGCTGTTTTTT. Complete variable domain (other parts from reference TRBV3-1 and TRBJ2-2): DTAVSQTPKYLVTQMGNDKSIKCEQNLGHDTMYWYKQDSKKFLKIMFSYNNKELIINETVPNRFSPKSPDKAHLNLHINSLELGDSAVYFCASSQDGRDRVFGELFFGEGSRLTVL.